The clone carrying this T cell receptor beta chain was picked up many times. The germline V and J ends were trimmed by 4 bases and 4 bases, with 16 bases remaining between them. The CDR3 extends over 15 amino acids. Germline V gene data show CDR1 as SGHAT and CDR2 as FQDESV (reference sequence). Amplification yielded TCR beta CDR3 regions, with RNA transcripts as the source. Researchers ran a first-round RT-PCR on the TCR CDR3 using the HTBI primer set. Each CDR3 protein gets one entry after TCRdb re-called the multiplex PCR reads with MiXCR. Found here are about 350,000 distinct CDR3 sequences, more than 11% of them singletons; the top ten hold just under 25%. This sample is part of a study of T cells in Graves' hyperthyroidism and ophthalmopathy.

This sequence originates from a woman younger than 45 with Graves' hyperthyroidism. The sequencing sample was made of blood. The chain has TRBV11-1 and TRBJ1-1; D not certain. The CDR3 is CASSSRGSWGTEAFF. DNA of the CDR3: TGTGCCAGCAGCTCAAGAGGGAGTTGGGGCACTGAAGCTTTCTTT.